The clone carrying this TCR beta chain was counted between two and nine times. Germline V CDR1 and CDR2: DFQATT, SNEGSKA (reference sequence). Trimming removed 0 bases at V and 7 bases at J, with 19 bases between. This CDR3 has 15 amino acids. TCRdb ran MiXCR on the 5' RACE reads and lists one entry per CDR3 protein. The sample gives approximately 56,000 distinct CDR3 sequences, roughly 9.2% of which show up once; around 4% is in the top ten. This sample stems from a study of early T cells in non-severe SARS-CoV-2 infection. Study-level background: The authors sequenced bulk RNA from unsorted whole blood, leaving chains unpaired.

The sequencing input was whole blood. V usage is TRBV20-1 and J usage is TRBJ2-7; no clear D. The sequence was collected from an adult who was a healthcare worker with PCR-confirmed SARS-CoV-2 infection or an uninfected control (not recorded which). The CDR3 loop reads CSARDQNSALGEQYF. CDR3 nucleotide sequence: TGCAGTGCTAGAGATCAAAACTCGGCCCTTGGGGAGCAGTACTTC.